Reported below is one TCR beta chain. The antigen remains unidentified. These data come from a study of cytomegalovirus exposure and HLA in healthy donors. In the study overall: In a later analysis, the roughly 110 validation repertoires were reported to have used the same platform as the 600 to 800 first-cohort repertoires.

There are 13 residues in the CDR3. Germline V gene sequence: CDR1 LNHDA, CDR2 SQIVND (reference sequence). Deletions cut 7 bases from V and 1 base from J, with 5 bases between. Sequencing was performed with immunoSEQ multiplex PCR; in TCRdb, only in-frame clones are kept and a portion is missing. Of more than 90,000 clones listed, roughly 92% are singletons. Findings and limits, study-wide: It was reportedly the case that the classifier diagnosed cytomegalovirus status with high specificity and sensitivity. Many donors shared some public TCRs, even though most TCR sequences were rare.

Sequencing was carried out using PBMCs. The TCR sequence derives from a woman aged 25 to 39 in good health and CMV-seropositive. The chain has TRBV19 and TRBJ2-6; D uncertain. CDR3 bases: TGTGCCAGTAAAACATCTGGGGCCAACGTCCTGACTTTC. It is translated as CASKTSGANVLTF. The complete variable domain, with remaining parts taken from reference TRBV19 and TRBJ2-6, reads DGGITQSPKYLFRKEGQNVTLSCEQNLNHDAMYWYRQDPGQGLRLIYYSQIVNDFQKGDIAEGYSVSREKKESFPLTVTSAQKNPTAFYLCASKTSGANVLTFGAGSRLTVL.